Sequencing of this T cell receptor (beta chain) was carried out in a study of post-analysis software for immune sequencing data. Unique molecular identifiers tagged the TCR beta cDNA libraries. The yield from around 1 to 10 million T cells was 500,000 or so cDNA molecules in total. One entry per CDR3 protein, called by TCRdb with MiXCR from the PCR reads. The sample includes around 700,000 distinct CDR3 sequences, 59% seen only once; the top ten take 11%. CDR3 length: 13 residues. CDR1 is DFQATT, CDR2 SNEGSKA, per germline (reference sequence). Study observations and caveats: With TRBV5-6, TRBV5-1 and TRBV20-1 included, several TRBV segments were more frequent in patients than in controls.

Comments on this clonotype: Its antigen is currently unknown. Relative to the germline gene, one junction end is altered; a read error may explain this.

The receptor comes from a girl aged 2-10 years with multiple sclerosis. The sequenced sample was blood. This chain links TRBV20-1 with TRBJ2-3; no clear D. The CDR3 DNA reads TGCAGTGCTAGAGATTTCCGGTCAGATGCGCAGTATTTT. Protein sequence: CSARDFRSDAQYF.